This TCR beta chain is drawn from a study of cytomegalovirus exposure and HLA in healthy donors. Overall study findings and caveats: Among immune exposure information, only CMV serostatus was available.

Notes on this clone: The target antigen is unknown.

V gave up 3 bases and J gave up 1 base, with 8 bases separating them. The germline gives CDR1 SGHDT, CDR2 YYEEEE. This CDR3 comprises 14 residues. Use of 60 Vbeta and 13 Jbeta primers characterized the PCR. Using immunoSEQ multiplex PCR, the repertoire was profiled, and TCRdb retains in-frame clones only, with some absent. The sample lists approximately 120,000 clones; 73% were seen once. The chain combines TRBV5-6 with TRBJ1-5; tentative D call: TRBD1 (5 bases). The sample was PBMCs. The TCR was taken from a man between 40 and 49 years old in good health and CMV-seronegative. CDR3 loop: CASSWGLSNQPQHF. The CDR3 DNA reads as TGTGCCAGCAGCTGGGGACTGAGCAATCAGCCCCAGCATTTT.